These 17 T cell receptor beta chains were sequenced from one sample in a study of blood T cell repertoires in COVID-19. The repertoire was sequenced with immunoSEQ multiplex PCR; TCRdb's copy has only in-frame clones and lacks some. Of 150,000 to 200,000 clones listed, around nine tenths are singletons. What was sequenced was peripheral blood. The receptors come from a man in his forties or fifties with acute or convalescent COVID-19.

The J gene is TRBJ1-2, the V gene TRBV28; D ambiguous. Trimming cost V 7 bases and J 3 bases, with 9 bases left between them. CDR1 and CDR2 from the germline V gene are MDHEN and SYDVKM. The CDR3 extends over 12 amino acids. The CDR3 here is CASTRQDYGYTF. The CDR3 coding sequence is TGTGCCAGCACTCGGCAGGACTATGGCTACACCTTC.

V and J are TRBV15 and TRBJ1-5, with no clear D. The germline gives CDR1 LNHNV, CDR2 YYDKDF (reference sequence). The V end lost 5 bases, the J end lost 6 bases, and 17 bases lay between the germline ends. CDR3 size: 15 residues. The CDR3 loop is CATSPVSGWSQPQHF. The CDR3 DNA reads TGTGCCACCAGCCCCGTGTCCGGGTGGAGTCAGCCCCAGCATTTT.

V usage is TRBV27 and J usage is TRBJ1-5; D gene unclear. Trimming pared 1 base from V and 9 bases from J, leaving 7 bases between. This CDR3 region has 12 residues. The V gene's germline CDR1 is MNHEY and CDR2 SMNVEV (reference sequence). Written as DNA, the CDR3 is TGTGCCAGCAGTTTATTCGGTGGGCCCCAGCATTTT. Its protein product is CASSLFGGPQHF.

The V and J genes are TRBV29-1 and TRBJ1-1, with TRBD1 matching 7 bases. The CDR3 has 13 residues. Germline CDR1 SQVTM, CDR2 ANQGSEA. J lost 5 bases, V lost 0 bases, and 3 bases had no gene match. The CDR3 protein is CSVEDQGGTEAFF. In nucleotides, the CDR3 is TGCAGCGTTGAAGATCAGGGGGGTACTGAAGCTTTCTTT.

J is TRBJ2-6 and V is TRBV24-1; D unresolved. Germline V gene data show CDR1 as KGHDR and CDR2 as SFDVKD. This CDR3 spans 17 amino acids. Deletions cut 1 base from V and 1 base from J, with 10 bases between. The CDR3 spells CATSDLVDNSGANVLTF. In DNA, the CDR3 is TGTGCCACCAGTGATTTAGTCGACAATTCTGGGGCCAACGTCCTGACTTTC.

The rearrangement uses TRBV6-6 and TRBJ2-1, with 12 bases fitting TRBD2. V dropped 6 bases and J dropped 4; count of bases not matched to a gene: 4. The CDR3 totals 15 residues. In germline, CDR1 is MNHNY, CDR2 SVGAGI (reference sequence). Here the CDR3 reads CASRSSGGEYNEQFF. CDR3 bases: TGTGCCAGCAGGTCTAGCGGGGGGGAATACAATGAGCAGTTCTTC.

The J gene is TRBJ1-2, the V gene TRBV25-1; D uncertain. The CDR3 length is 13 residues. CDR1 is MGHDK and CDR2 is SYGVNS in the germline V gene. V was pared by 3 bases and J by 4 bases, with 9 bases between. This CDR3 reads CASSDPGPYGYTF. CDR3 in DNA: TGTGCCAGCAGTGATCCGGGTCCCTATGGCTACACCTTC.

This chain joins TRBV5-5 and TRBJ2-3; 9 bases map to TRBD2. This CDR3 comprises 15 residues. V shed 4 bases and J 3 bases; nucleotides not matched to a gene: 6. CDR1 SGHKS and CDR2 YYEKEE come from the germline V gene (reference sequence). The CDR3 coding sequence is TGTGCCAGCAGCAAGGGACTAGCTCTAACAGATACGCAGTATTTT. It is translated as CASSKGLALTDTQYF. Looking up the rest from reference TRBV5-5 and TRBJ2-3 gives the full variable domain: DAGVTQSPTHLIKTRGQQVTLRCSPISGHKSVSWYQQVLGQGPQFIFQYYEKEERGRGNFPDRFSARQFPNYSSELNVNALLLGDSALYLCASSKGLALTDTQYFGPGTRLTVL.

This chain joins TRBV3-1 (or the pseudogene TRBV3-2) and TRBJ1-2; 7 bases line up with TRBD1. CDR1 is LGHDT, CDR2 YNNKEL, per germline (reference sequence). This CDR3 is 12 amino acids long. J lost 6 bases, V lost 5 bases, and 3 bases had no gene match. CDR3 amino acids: CASSTGVNGYTF. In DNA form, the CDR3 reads TGTGCCAGCAGCACAGGGGTGAATGGCTACACCTTC.

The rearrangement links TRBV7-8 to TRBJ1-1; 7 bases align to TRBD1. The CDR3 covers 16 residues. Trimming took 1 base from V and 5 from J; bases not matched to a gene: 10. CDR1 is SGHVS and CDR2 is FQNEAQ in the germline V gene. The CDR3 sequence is CASSLGSGGLGTEAFF. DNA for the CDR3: TGTGCCAGCAGCTTAGGTTCAGGGGGGCTTGGAACTGAAGCTTTCTTT.

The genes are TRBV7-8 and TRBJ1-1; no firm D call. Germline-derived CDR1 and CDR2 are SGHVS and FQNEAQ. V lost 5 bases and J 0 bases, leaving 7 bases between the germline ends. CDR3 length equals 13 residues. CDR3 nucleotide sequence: TGTGCCAGCAGCGGAACAGTGAACACTGAAGCTTTCTTT. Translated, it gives CASSGTVNTEAFF.

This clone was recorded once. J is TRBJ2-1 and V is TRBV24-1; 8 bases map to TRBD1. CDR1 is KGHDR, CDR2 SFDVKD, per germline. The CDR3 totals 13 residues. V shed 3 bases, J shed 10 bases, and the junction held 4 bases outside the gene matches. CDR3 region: CATSDPGGGEQFF. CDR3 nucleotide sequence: TGTGCCACCAGTGATCCAGGGGGCGGAGAGCAGTTCTTC.

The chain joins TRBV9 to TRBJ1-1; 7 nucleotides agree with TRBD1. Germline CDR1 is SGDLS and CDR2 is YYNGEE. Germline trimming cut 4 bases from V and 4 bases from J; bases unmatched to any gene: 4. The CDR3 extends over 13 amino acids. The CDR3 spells CASSPQGGTEAFF. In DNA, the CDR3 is TGTGCCAGCAGCCCCCAGGGGGGCACTGAAGCTTTCTTT.

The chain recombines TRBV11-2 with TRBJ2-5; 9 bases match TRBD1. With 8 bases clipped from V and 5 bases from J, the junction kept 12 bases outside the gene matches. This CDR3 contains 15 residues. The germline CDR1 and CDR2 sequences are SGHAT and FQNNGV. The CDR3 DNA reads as TGTGCCAGCCTATCGTTCGGGACAGGGAAGGAGACCCAGTACTTC. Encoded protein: CASLSFGTGKETQYF.

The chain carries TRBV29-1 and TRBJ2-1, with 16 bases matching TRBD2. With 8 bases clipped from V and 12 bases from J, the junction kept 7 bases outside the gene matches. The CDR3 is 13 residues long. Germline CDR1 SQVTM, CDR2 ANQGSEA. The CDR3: CSIGTSGRAGQFF. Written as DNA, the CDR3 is TGCAGCATAGGGACTAGCGGGAGGGCCGGGCAGTTCTTC.

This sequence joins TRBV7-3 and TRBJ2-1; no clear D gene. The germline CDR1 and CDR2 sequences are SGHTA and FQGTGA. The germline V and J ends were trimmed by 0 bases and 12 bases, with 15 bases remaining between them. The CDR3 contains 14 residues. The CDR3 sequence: CASSLTPSSQRQFF. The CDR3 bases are TGTGCCAGCAGCTTAACGCCGTCTTCCCAGCGGCAGTTCTTC.

Here the CDR3 reads CACYGGDRGLVEQFF. CDR3 in DNA: TGTGCCTGCTATGGGGGGGACAGGGGATTGGTTGAGCAGTTCTTC. The chain uses TRBV30 and TRBJ2-1; 10 bases align to TRBD1. Germline assignment: CDR1 GTSNPN and CDR2 SVGIG (reference sequence). The CDR3 extends over 15 amino acids. V shed 6 bases and J 9 bases; nucleotides not matched to a gene: 14. The full variable domain, completed using reference TRBV30 and TRBJ2-1, is SQTIHQWPATLVQPVGSPLSLECTVEGTSNPNLYWYRQAAGRGLQLLFYSVGIGQISSEVPQNLSASRPQDRQFILSSKKLLLSDSGFYLCACYGGDRGLVEQFFGPGTRLTVL.